These 31 T cell receptor beta chains were all obtained from the same sample, sequenced in a study of T cell clonality in common variable immunodeficiency. Study-wide findings and caveats: Reportedly, TCR beta sequences from common variable immunodeficiency showed fewer deletions and N-nucleotide insertions.

TCRdb keeps only in-frame clones here, not all; method: immunoSEQ multiplex PCR. This sample carries roughly 20,000 clones, none of them present only once. Their antigen targets remain unknown. The sequenced sample consisted of peripheral blood mononuclear cells. The receptor source for this set is a human donor with common variable immunodeficiency.

This clone was detected a few times. The chain's CDR3 is CASSSILGVQETQYF. The CDR3 bases that were read are TGCGCCAGCAGCAGCATTCTCGGGGTCCAAGAGACC. V is TRBV5-1 and J is TRBJ2-5; D is perhaps TRBD2 (5 bases). Read sequence stops 3 residues before the CDR3 end, and the germline J gene provides the missing end. Germline CDR1 is SGHRS and CDR2 is YFSETQ. With 4 bases removed from V and 1 base from J, the gap between germline ends came to 14 bases. The CDR3 has 15 residues.

This clone was seen a handful of times. The read is 3 residues too short to cover the CDR3 end, so that end is filled in from the germline J gene. The rearrangement joins TRBV19 to TRBJ2-1, with TRBD2 identical over 8 bases. The CDR3 has 20 residues. The V gene's germline CDR1 is LNHDA and CDR2 SQIVND (reference sequence). J lost 0 bases, V lost 5 bases, and 18 bases had no gene match. The CDR3 bases that were read are TGTGCCAGTAGTGCGGTAGCGGGATACTCCGCCCTTAGCTCCTACAATGAG. It is translated as CASSAVAGYSALSSYNE. The entire CDR3 protein is CASSAVAGYSALSSYNEQFF.

This clone was picked up a small number of times. The sequenced fragment ends 3 residues before the CDR3 boundary, so the rest is inferred from the germline J gene. This chain joins TRBV19 and TRBJ1-4, with no clear D. Trimming took 5 bases from V and 8 from J, leaving 18 bases between them. The CDR3 has 15 residues. Per germline, CDR1 LNHDA and CDR2 SQIVND (reference sequence). The CDR3 bases that were read are TGTGCCAGTAGTCCCCTCGACAAAATAAAGGAAAAA. This sequence encodes CASSPLDKIKEK. The entire CDR3 protein reads CASSPLDKIKEKLFF.

The CDR3 loop reads CASSLEGLAYEQYF. Partial CDR3 DNA: TGTGCCAGCAGCTTAGAGGGACTAGCCTACGAG. The rearrangement joins TRBV7-9 to TRBJ2-7; 8 nucleotides align to TRBD2. The read gets to within 3 residues of the CDR3 end, and the germline J gene fills in the rest. CDR1 is SEHNR and CDR2 is FQNEAQ in the germline V gene (reference sequence). The length of the CDR3 is 14 residues. V lost 1 base and J lost 2; bases outside the gene matches: 1.

By its share, this clone is medium-sized (0.01 to 0.1%). The CDR3 goes on 3 residues after the read ends, and that part is filled in from the germline J gene. This chain links TRBV20-1 with TRBJ2-3; 9 bases fit TRBD2. Germline V CDR1 and CDR2: DFQATT, SNEGSKA (reference sequence). V trimming: 1 base; J trimming: 5 bases; junction bases outside the gene matches: 4. CDR3 length: 14 residues. The CDR3 bases that were read are TGCAGTGCTAGAGGGACTAGCGAGGTAGATACG. It specifies CSARGTSEVDT. The full CDR3 protein reads CSARGTSEVDTQYF.

A few counts support this clone. The CDR3 extends 3 residues past the end of the read, so its final part is completed from the germline J gene. V gene TRBV19 combines with J gene TRBJ2-3, with TRBD2 as a possible D gene (6 bases). Deletions cut 6 bases from V and 8 bases from J, with 24 bases between. Germline CDR1 reads LNHDA; CDR2 reads SQIVND (reference sequence). CDR3 length: 16 residues. The covered CDR3 bases are TGTGCCAGTAGCTCGGCTGGGGCTCGCCTGGGGGGTACG. Its protein product is CASSSAGARLGGT. The CDR3 as a whole reads CASSSAGARLGGTQYF.

Worth noting for this clone: The read terminates 3 residues before the CDR3 end, so the remaining end is supplied by the germline J gene. The chain uses TRBV19 and TRBJ1-1; D ambiguous. The CDR3 is made up of 12 amino acids. Germline CDR1 LNHDA, CDR2 SQIVND (reference sequence). The part of the CDR3 DNA that was read is TGTGCCAGTAGTATATTTGGCAACGAA. Amino acid sequence: CASSIFGNE. The full CDR3 sequence reads CASSIFGNEAFF.

As concerns this clone: Read sequence stops 3 residues before the CDR3 end, and the germline J gene provides the missing end. Other nucleotide sequences from this sample produce the same CDR3. V is TRBV18 and J is TRBJ2-5; the D is unclear. CDR1 and CDR2 from the germline V gene are KGHSH and LQKENI. V lost 5 bases and J 5 bases, leaving 18 bases between the germline ends. The CDR3 runs to 15 residues. The CDR3 DNA, read in part, is TGTGCCAGCTCAGCCCTATTAACAGAGGCTGAGACC. This gives the protein CASSALLTEAET. The whole CDR3 sequence is CASSALLTEAETQYF. The entire variable domain, with the rest obtained from reference TRBV18 and TRBJ2-5, is as follows: NAGVMQNPRHLVRRRGQEARLRCSPMKGHSHVYWYRQLPEEGLKFMVYLQKENIIDESGMPKERFSAEFPKEGPSILRIQQVVRGDSAAYFCASSALLTEAETQYFGPGTRLLVL.

A few counts support this clone. The read ends 3 residues before the CDR3 terminus; that terminus is restored from the germline J gene. The J gene is TRBJ2-7, the V gene TRBV14; 9 nucleotides line up with TRBD2. The CDR3 totals 16 residues. Looked up from germline, CDR1 is SGHDN and CDR2 is FVKESK. V lost 5 bases, J lost 2 bases, and 10 bases stayed unmatched. CDR3 amino acids: CASSFLAGPDAYEQYF. Partial CDR3 DNA: TGTGCCAGCAGCTTCCTAGCGGGACCTGACGCCTACGAG.

This clone was seen a few times. The observed sequence ends 3 residues before the CDR3 terminus, with the missing tail filled in from the germline J gene. The V gene is TRBV18, the J gene TRBJ2-5; D not certain. Trimming pared 3 bases from V and 3 bases from J, leaving 2 bases between. Looked up from germline, CDR1 is KGHSH and CDR2 is LQKENI. The CDR3 has 11 amino acids. The part of the CDR3 DNA that was read is TGTGCCAGCTCACCCGAAGAGACC. This codes for CASSPEET. The entire CDR3 sequence reads CASSPEETQYF. Based on the CDR3 plus reference TRBV18 and TRBJ2-5, the full variable domain is NAGVMQNPRHLVRRRGQEARLRCSPMKGHSHVYWYRQLPEEGLKFMVYLQKENIIDESGMPKERFSAEFPKEGPSILRIQQVVRGDSAAYFCASSPEETQYFGPGTRLLVL.

This clone has only a few counts. The read comes to an end 3 residues before the CDR3 does, leaving the germline J gene to fill in the end. This chain connects TRBV7-2 to TRBJ1-1; D unclear. V was shortened by 1 base and J by 1 base, with 7 bases between the two germline ends. The CDR3 has 14 residues. The V gene's germline CDR1 is SGHTA and CDR2 FQGNSA. The CDR3 protein is CASSLEAGNTEAFF. Partial CDR3 DNA: TGTGCCAGCAGCTTAGAAGCAGGGAACACTGAA.

To note about this clone: The read ends 3 residues early relative to the CDR3; the germline J gene fills the gap. The chain has TRBV5-1 and TRBJ2-3, with 9 bases aligning to TRBD2. Germline CDR1 is SGHRS and CDR2 is YFSETQ. The CDR3 length is 15 residues. V lost 7 bases to trimming and J lost 4 bases; unmatched junction nucleotides: 10. CDR3: CASGRGGGASDTQYF. The covered CDR3 bases are TGCGCCAGCGGACGGGGCGGGGGGGCTTCAGATACG.

As regards this clone: The CDR3 extends 3 residues past the end of the read, so its final part is completed from the germline J gene. This chain joins TRBV7-2 and TRBJ1-1; TRBD1 might be the D (6 bases). V lost 5 bases to trimming and J lost 3 bases, with 16 bases between them. The germline CDR1 and CDR2 sequences are SGHTA and FQGNSA. This CDR3 is 15 amino acids long. The part of the CDR3 DNA that was read is TGTGCCAGCAGCCCCCACGGAGGGGGGGACACTGAA. Encoded protein: CASSPHGGGDTE. The whole CDR3 sequence is CASSPHGGGDTEAFF. Full variable domain (rest looked up from reference TRBV7-2 and TRBJ1-1): GAGVSQSPSNKVTEKGKDVELRCDPISGHTALYWYRQSLGQGLEFLIYFQGNSAPDKSGLPSDRFSAERTGGSVSTLTIQRTQQEDSAVYLCASSPHGGGDTEAFFGQGTRLTVV.

As regards this clone: The CDR3 end falls 3 residues outside the read, so it is completed with the germline J gene. The V gene is TRBV19, the J gene TRBJ2-3; D is possibly TRBD1 (6 bases). Per the germline V gene, CDR1 is LNHDA and CDR2 is SQIVND (reference sequence). The CDR3 sequence is 16 residues long. The ends were cut back, 2 bases at V and 1 base at J, with 13 bases in the middle. The CDR3: CASSISARGGTDTQYF. Incomplete CDR3 DNA: TGTGCCAGTAGTATAAGCGCCAGGGGAGGCACAGATACG.

Notes on this clone: Read coverage stops 3 residues before the CDR3 terminus; the germline J gene supplies the remainder. The V and J genes are TRBV19 and TRBJ2-1; 11 bases fit TRBD1. From germline, CDR1 is LNHDA and CDR2 SQIVND (reference sequence). The V segment lost 3 bases and the J segment 8 bases; nucleotides outside the gene matches: 6. There are 15 residues in the CDR3. The CDR3 DNA, read in part, is TGTGCCAGTAGTATTGAAGGACAGGGGGCCCATGAG. The encoded protein is CASSIEGQGAHE. The whole CDR3 reads CASSIEGQGAHEQFF.

The sample holds a few counts of this clone. Coverage ceases 3 residues before the CDR3 finishes, and the germline J gene fills in the end. This chain links TRBV7-2 with TRBJ2-3; 7 nucleotides align to TRBD1. CDR3 length: 14 amino acids. Germline lookup yields CDR1 SGHTA and CDR2 FQGNSA. V lost 5 bases, J lost 3 bases, and 5 bases stayed unmatched. The DNA read from the CDR3 is TGTGCCAGCAGCCCGGGACAGACGACAGATACG. This encodes CASSPGQTTDT. The full CDR3 sequence reads CASSPGQTTDTQYF.

This clone has more than one count but fewer than ten. The read ends 3 residues shy of where the CDR3 ends; the end is completed using the germline J gene. This chain joins TRBV18 and TRBJ1-2; weak D call: TRBD1 (6 bases). The CDR3 is made up of 13 amino acids. V shed 4 bases and J shed 0 bases, with 6 bases lying between them. Looked up from germline, CDR1 is KGHSH and CDR2 is LQKENI. CDR3 sequence reads: CASSRDTNYGYTF. The CDR3 DNA, read in part, is TGTGCCAGCTCACGGGACACTAACTATGGC.

For this clone: The read ends 3 residues shy of where the CDR3 ends; the end is completed using the germline J gene. This sequence joins TRBV19 and TRBJ2-7; D possibly corresponds to TRBD2 (6 bases). Trimming pared 4 bases from V and 3 bases from J, leaving 22 bases between. There are 17 residues in the CDR3. CDR1 is LNHDA and CDR2 is SQIVND in the germline V gene (reference sequence). The CDR3 spells CASSNHHASGVSYEQYF. The part of the CDR3 DNA that was read is TGTGCCAGTAGTAACCACCATGCATCGGGGGTAAGCTACGAG.

As regards this clone: The read terminates 3 residues ahead of where the CDR3 ends, so the germline J gene completes it. The chain is built from TRBV19 and TRBJ2-3; 10 positions match TRBD2. Losses at the gene ends were 4 bases for V and 1 base for J; bases not matched to a gene: 2. Germline V CDR1 and CDR2: LNHDA, SQIVND (reference sequence). This CDR3 comprises 15 residues. The CDR3 bases that were read are TGTGCCAGTAGTACCGGGACTAGCGGCACAGATACG. Translation gives CASSTGTSGTDT. The whole CDR3 region reads CASSTGTSGTDTQYF.

There are many counts of this clone. The read stops 3 residues short of the end of the CDR3; the missing end is completed from the germline J gene. The rearrangement joins TRBV29-1 to TRBJ2-7, with 7 bases fitting TRBD1. Trimming at V came to 7 bases and at J to 3 bases, leaving 6 bases not matched to a gene. This CDR3 contains 12 residues. Per germline, CDR1 SQVTM and CDR2 ANQGSEA. The sequenced CDR3 bases are TGCAGCGCCTACGACAGGGACTACGAG. The encoded protein is CSAYDRDYE. The entire CDR3 reads CSAYDRDYEQYF.

In regard to this clone: Sequencing ends 3 residues short of the CDR3 end; the germline J gene provides the rest. The chain recombines TRBV7-6 with TRBJ2-3, with 13 bases aligning to TRBD2. J was trimmed by 4 bases and V by 0 bases; bases with no gene match: 7. Germline CDR1 is SGHVS and CDR2 is FNYEAQ. This CDR3 is 18 amino acids long. CDR3 region: CASSLAGTSGAFADTQYF. The sequenced CDR3 bases are TGTGCCAGCAGCTTAGCTGGGACTAGCGGGGCCTTTGCAGATACG.

In this sample, this clone turned up many times. The CDR3 end falls 3 residues outside the read, so it is completed with the germline J gene. The V gene is TRBV29-1, the J gene TRBJ2-1; 13 bases are a match to TRBD2. The V segment lost 5 bases and the J segment 6 bases; nucleotides outside the gene matches: 4. The CDR3 has 14 amino acids. Germline loops: CDR1 SQVTM, CDR2 ANQGSEA. The CDR3 DNA, read in part, is TGCAGCGTTACTAGCGGGAGGGATCTCAATGAG. It specifies CSVTSGRDLNE. The whole CDR3 sequence reads CSVTSGRDLNEQFF.

As for this clone: Read sequence stops 3 residues before the CDR3 end, and the germline J gene provides the missing end. The chain uses TRBV18 and TRBJ1-3; 11 nucleotides match TRBD1. J lost 1 base, V lost 3 bases, and 2 bases had no gene match. The germline gives CDR1 KGHSH, CDR2 LQKENI. This CDR3 is built from 16 residues. The chain's CDR3 is CASSPDRGLSGNTIYF. The covered CDR3 bases are TGTGCCAGCTCACCGGACAGGGGGCTATCTGGAAACACC.

This clone was seen only a few times. The sequence runs out 3 residues before the end of the CDR3; the remainder is reconstructed from the germline J gene. This rearrangement joins TRBV30 to TRBJ2-5; TRBD1 matches 8 bases. Trimming at V came to 0 bases and at J to 2 bases, leaving 5 bases not matched to a gene. This CDR3 is 15 amino acids long. Germline CDR1 reads GTSNPN; CDR2 reads SVGIG (reference sequence). CDR3 in amino acids: CAWSVGQANQETQYF. The covered CDR3 bases are TGTGCCTGGAGTGTGGGACAGGCTAATCAAGAGACC.

This clone was seen a few times. The DNA read from the CDR3 is TGTGCCAGCAGCTTAAGTGCTAGCGGGTCCTACGAG. This gives the protein CASSLSASGSYE. The full CDR3 sequence reads CASSLSASGSYEQYF. The chain joins TRBV7-2 to TRBJ2-7; 8 bases are a match to TRBD2. The read comes to an end 3 residues before the CDR3 does, leaving the germline J gene to fill in the end. The junction had 4 bases not matched to a gene; V was cut back by 2 bases and J by 1 base. This CDR3 is built from 15 residues. CDR1 is SGHTA, CDR2 FQGNSA, per germline.

Points on this clone: The read terminates 3 residues ahead of where the CDR3 ends, so the germline J gene completes it. This chain connects TRBV7-2 to TRBJ1-6; unclear D gene. This CDR3 is 15 amino acids long. V was trimmed by 2 bases and J by 5 bases, leaving 10 bases between them. CDR1 SGHTA and CDR2 FQGNSA come from the germline V gene. CDR3: CASSLRQANNSPLHF. The part of the CDR3 DNA that was read is TGTGCCAGCAGCTTAAGGCAGGCAAATAATTCACCC.

This clone has a handful of counts. From the germline J gene comes the end of the CDR3, since the read stops 3 residues before it. V usage is TRBV18 and J usage is TRBJ1-6, with a possible D match to TRBD1 (5 bases). The germline V gene encodes CDR1 KGHSH and CDR2 LQKENI. V was shortened by 4 bases and J by 5 bases, with 12 bases between the two germline ends. CDR3 size: 15 residues. The DNA read from the CDR3 is TGTGCCAGCTCACTGACGACAGACAATAATTCACCC. Translated, it gives CASSLTTDNNSP. The complete CDR3 reads CASSLTTDNNSPLHF.

A note on this clone: Read coverage stops 3 residues before the CDR3 terminus; the germline J gene supplies the remainder. This chain uses TRBV19 with TRBJ2-1; no reliable D call. Per germline, CDR1 LNHDA and CDR2 SQIVND (reference sequence). V lost 3 bases to trimming and J lost 6 bases, with 3 bases between them. The CDR3 sequence is 11 residues long. CDR3 region: CASSIGNEQFF. CDR3 DNA, as far as it was read: TGTGCCAGTAGTATCGGCAATGAG.

This clone was counted only a few times. The CDR3 end is not reached by the read, which stops 3 residues before it; the germline J gene fills it in. J is TRBJ2-2 and V is TRBV19; D might be TRBD1 (6 bases). V was trimmed by 1 base and J by 4 bases, leaving 10 bases between them. The CDR3 sequence is 15 residues long. Germline lookup yields CDR1 LNHDA and CDR2 SQIVND (reference sequence). The sequenced part of the CDR3 DNA is TGTGCCAGTAGTATAGCGGCAGGGGCCACCGGGGAG. This sequence encodes CASSIAAGATGE. The full CDR3 is CASSIAAGATGELFF.

As concerns this clone: Read sequence stops 3 residues before the CDR3 end, and the germline J gene provides the missing end. This sequence joins TRBV5-1 and TRBJ2-5, with a tentative D call TRBD2 (6 bases). Germline lookup yields CDR1 SGHRS and CDR2 YFSETQ. The CDR3 extends over 15 amino acids. V dropped 5 bases and J dropped 3 bases, with 17 bases sitting between them. The CDR3 reads CASRYAGTGEETQYF. The part of the CDR3 DNA that was read is TGCGCCAGCAGGTACGCAGGGACTGGAGAAGAGACC.

This clone was observed a few times. The read stops 3 residues short of the end of the CDR3; the missing end is completed from the germline J gene. Other DNA sequences in the same sample also yield this CDR3. The chain employs TRBV7-2 and TRBJ2-1, with 7 bases matching TRBD1. Trimming cost V 2 bases and J 9 bases; bases outside gene matches: 10. The CDR3 extends over 15 amino acids. Germline V gives CDR1 SGHTA, CDR2 FQGNSA. CDR3 DNA (partial): TGTGCCAGCAGCTTAACGGCAGGGGGAGTTCGTGAG. The encoded protein is CASSLTAGGVRE. The entire CDR3 is CASSLTAGGVREQFF. Variable domain in full (rest from reference TRBV7-2 and TRBJ2-1): GAGVSQSPSNKVTEKGKDVELRCDPISGHTALYWYRQSLGQGLEFLIYFQGNSAPDKSGLPSDRFSAERTGGSVSTLTIQRTQQEDSAVYLCASSLTAGGVREQFFGPGTRLTVL.